This T cell receptor (beta chain) is drawn from a study of cytomegalovirus exposure and HLA in healthy donors. Overall study findings and caveats: Using the classifier, cytomegalovirus status was reportedly diagnosed with high specificity and sensitivity. A list of 164 TCR beta chains associated with cytomegalovirus was given. Three CMV-associated chains were confirmed in vitro to be specific for CMV antigens.

As concerns this clone: Its matching antigen is unknown.

Sequenced by immunoSEQ multiplex PCR; TCRdb stores in-frame clones only, minus some. This sample has around 69,000 clones, with over 95% found just once. The CDR3 is 15 amino acids. Between the trimmed V and J ends, which lost 2 bases and 1 base, there was a span of 12 bases. Germline V gives CDR1 SGHRS, CDR2 YFSETQ. The donors were members of the validation cohort, which comprised around 110 subjects and was separate from the first cohort of more than 500 subjects. This sequence joins TRBV5-1 and TRBJ2-5; maybe TRBD2 (6 bases). The TCR comes from a woman aged 18-35 years in good health and CMV-seropositive. Sequencing was performed on PBMCs. The CDR3 sequence: CASSFNRGIQETQYF. In DNA form, the CDR3 reads TGCGCCAGCAGCTTTAACCGGGGGATCCAAGAGACCCAGTACTTC.